The clone carrying this TCR beta chain has a count of ten or more. Its antigen is as yet unknown. The data were taken from a study of blood T cells in healthy people across ages. Looking at the study overall: When template switching was applied, about one barcoded beta molecule was captured per two T cells.

Regarding the study as a whole: Among long-lived donors, naive CD4+ cells were more numerous and diversity higher than in aged donors.

CDR3 length: 16 amino acids. V gave up 1 base and J gave up 4 bases, with 14 bases separating them. Looked up from germline, CDR1 is LGHNA and CDR2 is YSLEER. The second PCR ran roughly 6 to 11 cycles with a sample-barcoded 5' primer and J-beta primers. Via MiXCR, TCRdb re-called the 5' RACE reads, giving one row per CDR3 protein. The sample has some 550,000 distinct CDR3 sequences, around half seen once. The sequence derives from an elderly man in good health. Sequencing was done on a sample of blood. The V gene is TRBV4-3, the J gene TRBJ2-1; D might be TRBD1 (6 bases). The CDR3 sequence is CASSQADRLLYNEQFF. The CDR3, as DNA: TGCGCCAGCAGCCAAGCTGACAGGCTACTATACAATGAGCAGTTCTTC.